The 6 T cell receptor beta chains reported below all come from one sample, sequenced in a study of post-analysis software for immune sequencing data. Study-level results: About 5 TRBV segments were significantly more frequent in patients than in controls. TRBV5-6, TRBV5-1 and TRBV20-1 were among these segments.

No antigen has been identified for these receptors. cDNA libraries for TCR beta contained unique molecular identifiers. TCRdb fed the PCR reads into MiXCR, producing one record per CDR3 protein. Here the sample spans about 770,000 distinct CDR3 sequences, roughly 46% being singletons. The sequencing sample was made of blood. The source is a girl under 18 with multiple sclerosis.

This clonotype was observed once. The chain recombines TRBV4-3 with TRBJ2-1, with a tentative D call TRBD2 (5 bases). The CDR3 consists of 15 residues. The V end lost 1 base, the J end lost 2 bases, and 9 bases lay between the germline ends. Germline V gene lookup returns CDR1 LGHNA and CDR2 YSLEER. The CDR3 region is CASSQGGMAYNEQFF. The CDR3, as DNA: TGCGCCAGCAGCCAAGGAGGGATGGCCTACAATGAGCAGTTCTTC.

V usage is TRBV2 and J usage is TRBJ1-2, with D hard to call. This CDR3 contains 15 residues. CDR1 is SNHLY, CDR2 FYNNEI, per germline. Trimming stripped 1 base from V and 2 bases from J, with 11 bases between. The CDR3 bases are TGTGCCAGCAGTGAAGGAAAGGATTGGAACTATGGCTACACCTTC. Residues: CASSEGKDWNYGYTF.

The chain recombines TRBV24-1 with TRBJ2-3, with D perhaps matching TRBD2 (5 bases). V was clipped by 1 base and J by 0 bases, with 7 bases between them. In germline, CDR1 is KGHDR, CDR2 SFDVKD. The length of the CDR3 is 15 residues. The chain's CDR3 is CATSDFASSTDTQYF. CDR3 DNA sequence: TGTGCCACCAGTGATTTTGCTAGCAGCACAGATACGCAGTATTTT.

The rearrangement links TRBV7-9 to TRBJ2-7; D is ambiguous. Germline V CDR1 and CDR2: SEHNR, FQNEAQ (reference sequence). V was clipped by 0 bases and J by 12 bases, with 15 bases between them. The CDR3 runs to 13 residues. The CDR3 nucleotides read TGTGCCAGCAGCTTAGCCGGAGAGAACATTCCGTACTTC. Its translation is CASSLAGENIPYF.

The chain combines TRBV27 with TRBJ2-2, with TRBD1 as a possible D gene (5 bases). This CDR3 comprises 13 residues. In germline, CDR1 is MNHEY, CDR2 SMNVEV (reference sequence). Trimming took off 3 bases at V and 6 bases at J, with 8 bases between the two ends. CDR3 loop: CASSLTESGELFF. CDR3 bases: TGTGCCAGCAGTTTGACAGAATCCGGGGAGCTGTTTTTT.

The chain combines TRBV9 with TRBJ2-3; 10 bases are shared with TRBD1. The V gene's germline CDR1 is SGDLS and CDR2 YYNGEE. This CDR3 comprises 20 residues. V gave up 4 bases and J gave up 2 bases; unmatched junction bases: 19. The CDR3 nucleotides read TGTGCCAGCAGCCTAGGGACCGCTTTTGGACAGGGGGACCCCACAGATACGCAGTATTTT. It translates to CASSLGTAFGQGDPTDTQYF.